What follows are 4 T cell receptor beta chains derived from one specimen sequenced in a study of T cell responses to AZD1222 COVID-19 vaccine. Data came from immunoSEQ multiplex PCR; TCRdb stores just in-frame clones and leaves some out. The sample comprises around 150,000 clones, less than 95% of which are singletons, and roughly 3.6% rests with the top ten. The material was peripheral blood, obtained on day 0 of AZD1222 vaccination. The receptor set was obtained from an adult in good health.

This chain links TRBV18 with TRBJ2-3; 12 bases fit TRBD2. V was clipped by 6 bases and J by 5 bases; unmatched bases: 12. There are 17 residues in the CDR3. Germline CDR1 is KGHSH and CDR2 is LQKENI. DNA for the CDR3: TGTGCCAGCTCCAAACTTCTAGCGGGAGGGCCTGGAGATACGCAGTATTTT. Protein product: CASSKLLAGGPGDTQYF.

The CDR3 here is CASSLGGKGNTIYF. The CDR3 DNA reads as TGTGCCAGCAGTTTAGGGGGGAAAGGAAACACCATATATTTT. The V call is TRBV28, the J call TRBJ1-3, with D tentatively TRBD1 (5 bases). V lost 2 bases and J 4 bases, leaving 9 bases between the germline ends. This CDR3 has 14 amino acids. Germline V lookup: CDR1 MDHEN, CDR2 SYDVKM.

The chain uses TRBV3-1 (or the pseudogene TRBV3-2) and TRBJ2-2; D is uncertain. CDR3 size: 15 residues. Trimming removed 3 bases at V and 1 base at J, with 9 bases between. The germline V gene encodes CDR1 LGHDT and CDR2 YNNKEL (reference sequence). The CDR3 is CASSQGLGNTGELFF. As DNA, the CDR3 is TGTGCCAGCAGCCAGGGCCTGGGGAACACCGGGGAGCTGTTTTTT.

This clone was seen a single time. The V call is TRBV6-5, the J call TRBJ1-2; 9 positions match TRBD1. CDR3 length: 15 amino acids. Germline values: CDR1 MNHEY, CDR2 SVGAGI. V lost 7 bases, J lost 0 bases, and 6 bases stayed unmatched. The CDR3 protein is CASTRTGEANYGYTF. In DNA, the CDR3 is TGTGCCAGCACCAGGACAGGGGAAGCTAACTATGGCTACACCTTC.